This passage covers 22 T cell receptor beta chains from one sample sequenced in a study of cytomegalovirus exposure and HLA in healthy donors. The PCR contained 60 Vbeta and 13 Jbeta primers. The data were produced by immunoSEQ multiplex PCR, yet TCRdb's version contains in-frame clones alone and is incomplete. The sample shows roughly 130,000 clones, roughly 70% of them seen only once. Specimen: PBMCs. These receptors all come from a woman between 35 and 50 years old in good health and CMV-seropositive.

This clone was observed a handful of times. The rearrangement joins TRBV18 to TRBJ2-5; perhaps TRBD1 as D (6 bases). The ends were cut back, 6 bases at V and 2 bases at J, with 10 bases in the middle. This CDR3 region has 13 residues. Germline CDR1 KGHSH, CDR2 LQKENI. CDR3 nucleotide sequence: TGTGCCAGCTCCCTTAGGGGGCAAGAGACCCAGTACTTC. Protein: CASSLRGQETQYF.

V is TRBV28 and J is TRBJ2-7; 10 nucleotides agree with TRBD1. Per germline, CDR1 MDHEN and CDR2 SYDVKM. The CDR3 contains 20 residues. V gave up 4 bases and J gave up 6 bases; unmatched junction bases: 24. As DNA, the CDR3 is TGTGCCAGCAGTTCCCGCCTCTTAGGTCGACCGGGACAGGGGATAGTCGAGCAGTACTTC. This codes for CASSSRLLGRPGQGIVEQYF. Supplemented by reference TRBV28 and TRBJ2-7, the full variable domain reads DVKVTQSSRYLVKRTGEKVFLECVQDMDHENMFWYRQDPGLGLRLIYFSYDVKMKEKGDIPEGYSVSREKKERFSLILESASTNQTSMYLCASSSRLLGRPGQGIVEQYFGPGTRLTVT.

This clone has only one observation. CDR3 loop: CASSRDRVAQPQHF. In DNA form, the CDR3 reads TGTGCCAGCAGCCGCGACAGGGTAGCTCAGCCCCAGCATTTT. This chain links TRBV5-6 with TRBJ1-5; 7 bases are shared with TRBD1. The CDR3 length is 14 residues. The J segment lost 6 bases and the V segment lost 4 bases, leaving 7 bases of the junction unmatched. CDR1 and CDR2 from the germline V gene are SGHDT and YYEEEE.

The V gene is TRBV4-1, the J gene TRBJ1-1, with a tentative D call TRBD1 (6 bases). V dropped 3 bases and J dropped 6 bases, with 11 bases sitting between them. The CDR3 is 13 residues long. CDR1 and CDR2 (germline): MGHRA, YSYEKL. CDR3 region: CASSHAQGAEAFF. The CDR3 coding sequence is TGCGCCAGCAGCCACGCACAGGGCGCTGAAGCTTTCTTT.

This rearrangement joins TRBV6-5 to TRBJ2-3; tentative D call: TRBD1 (6 bases). This CDR3 contains 15 residues. Between the trimmed V and J ends, which lost 5 bases and 0 bases, there was a span of 12 bases. Germline values: CDR1 MNHEY, CDR2 SVGAGI. CDR3 bases: TGTGCCAGCAGTGGACAGAGCATTAGCACAGATACGCAGTATTTT. The encoded protein is CASSGQSISTDTQYF.

Details on this clone: The junction does not match germline at one end; this may be a read error. The gene calls are TRBV4-3 and TRBJ1-4; 7 bases map to TRBD1. The CDR3 spans 18 residues. The germline V gene has CDR1 LGHNA and CDR2 YSLEER. CDR3 in amino acids: CASSQAIPSTGSKEKLFF. The CDR3 region has the DNA TGCGCCAGCAGCCAAGCGATCCCCTCGACAGGGTCTAAGGAAAAACTGTTTTTT.

In its sample, this clone was seen a few times. CDR3 amino acids: CASRGLGQPQHF. The CDR3 nucleotides are TGTGCCAGCAGGGGGCTGGGCCAGCCCCAGCATTTT. V usage is TRBV6-6 and J usage is TRBJ1-5, with a tentative D call TRBD1 (5 bases). The CDR3 has 12 amino acids. CDR1 and CDR2 from the germline V gene are MNHNY and SVGAGI (reference sequence). Trimming cost V 6 bases and J 7 bases, with 10 bases left between them.

A note on this clone: Other DNA sequences in this sample translate to the same CDR3. This chain connects TRBV7-2 to TRBJ2-7; D might be TRBD1 (6 bases). Germline lookup yields CDR1 SGHTA and CDR2 FQGNSA. The CDR3 spans 12 residues. Trimming took 2 bases from V and 4 from J, leaving 6 bases between them. This CDR3 reads CASSLQGYEQYF. CDR3 in DNA: TGTGCCAGCAGCTTACAGGGGTACGAGCAGTACTTC.

The chain carries TRBV4-1 and TRBJ1-5, with 7 nucleotides matching TRBD1. Germline CDR1 is MGHRA and CDR2 is YSYEKL. Trimming took 3 bases from V and 2 from J; bases not matched to a gene: 10. The CDR3 consists of 17 residues. CDR3 nucleotides: TGCGCCAGCAGCCACACGCCTACAGGGGTCCGCAATCAGCCCCAGCATTTT. Protein: CASSHTPTGVRNQPQHF.

The rearrangement links TRBV19 to TRBJ1-5, with 11 positions matching TRBD1. The CDR3 consists of 17 residues. Germline CDR1 is LNHDA and CDR2 is SQIVND (reference sequence). Losses at the gene ends were 1 base for V and 1 base for J; bases not matched to a gene: 3. The CDR3 is CASSIVGTGGSNQPQHF. As DNA, the CDR3 is TGTGCCAGTAGTATAGTGGGGACAGGGGGGAGCAATCAGCCCCAGCATTTT. Full variable domain (remainder filled in from reference TRBV19 and TRBJ1-5): DGGITQSPKYLFRKEGQNVTLSCEQNLNHDAMYWYRQDPGQGLRLIYYSQIVNDFQKGDIAEGYSVSREKKESFPLTVTSAQKNPTAFYLCASSIVGTGGSNQPQHFGDGTRLSIL.

The CDR3 loop is CASSPSNLDRGSTEAFF. In DNA, the CDR3 is TGTGCCAGCTCACCCAGTAACCTGGACAGGGGGAGTACTGAAGCTTTCTTT. The V gene is TRBV18, the J gene TRBJ1-1; TRBD1 matches 10 bases. The CDR3 runs 17 residues. From germline, CDR1 is KGHSH and CDR2 LQKENI. V lost 3 bases to trimming and J lost 5 bases; unmatched junction nucleotides: 12.

The J gene is TRBJ1-4, the V gene TRBV28, with 9 bases lining up with TRBD1. In germline, CDR1 is MDHEN, CDR2 SYDVKM. This CDR3 spans 14 amino acids. Unmatched junction bases numbered 1, after V lost 2 bases and J lost 6 bases. The CDR3 protein is CASSLRQGDEKLFF. CDR3 nucleotide sequence: TGTGCCAGCAGTTTAAGACAGGGGGATGAAAAACTGTTTTTT.

The V and J genes are TRBV5-1 and TRBJ1-4; the D gene is possibly TRBD1 (6 bases). Per the germline V gene, CDR1 is SGHRS and CDR2 is YFSETQ. Trimming left V 4 bases short and J 3 bases short, with 13 bases between. The CDR3 runs 15 residues. The chain's CDR3 is CASSENTGSNEKLFF. As DNA, the CDR3 is TGCGCCAGCAGCGAGAACACAGGGTCTAATGAAAAACTGTTTTTT.

CDR3 sequence reads: CASSSRQGAQEQYF. The CDR3 DNA reads TGTGCCAGCAGCTCGCGCCAGGGGGCGCAGGAGCAGTACTTC. This chain joins TRBV5-4 and TRBJ2-7; 8 bases fit TRBD1. This CDR3 spans 14 amino acids. Germline CDR1 reads SGHNT; CDR2 reads YYREEE (reference sequence). J gave up 7 bases and V 3 bases, and 9 bases lay outside the gene matches. Full variable domain (missing parts from reference TRBV5-4 and TRBJ2-7): ETGVTQSPTHLIKTRGQQVTLRCSSQSGHNTVSWYQQALGQGPQFIFQYYREEENGRGNFPPRFSGLQFPNYSSELNVNALELDDSALYLCASSSRQGAQEQYFGPGTRLTVT.

CDR3 in DNA: TGCGCCAGCAGCTTTGGGGGCGCAGGGTTTACTGGGGCCAACGTCCTGACTTTC. Its protein product is CASSFGGAGFTGANVLTF. V and J are TRBV5-1 and TRBJ2-6; D is possibly TRBD1 (6 bases). The germline V gene has CDR1 SGHRS and CDR2 YFSETQ. V dropped 2 bases and J dropped 2 bases, with 17 bases sitting between them. This CDR3 is 18 amino acids long.

This rearrangement joins TRBV27 to TRBJ2-3; 8 nucleotides align to TRBD2. The CDR3 contains 16 residues. Trimming cost V 3 bases and J 4 bases; bases outside gene matches: 9. Germline V gene lookup returns CDR1 MNHEY and CDR2 SMNVEV (reference sequence). The CDR3, as DNA: TGTGCCAGCAGTTTGATGAGCGGGAGCCTTTCAGATACGCAGTATTTT. Translating it yields CASSLMSGSLSDTQYF.

The chain carries TRBV7-3 and TRBJ2-3; D is possibly TRBD2 (6 bases). The germline gives CDR1 SGHTA, CDR2 FQGTGA. This CDR3 is 14 amino acids long. Trimming took off 1 base at V and 1 base at J, with 6 bases between the two ends. The CDR3: CASSLRGGTDTQYF. The CDR3 coding sequence is TGTGCCAGCAGCTTAAGGGGGGGCACAGATACGCAGTATTTT.

The V gene is TRBV29-1, the J gene TRBJ2-6, with 7 bases lining up with TRBD2. V lost 7 bases and J lost 0; bases outside the gene matches: 9. The CDR3 runs 16 residues. Germline V CDR1 and CDR2: SQVTM, ANQGSEA. CDR3 sequence: CSASGGLSSGANVLTF. In DNA form, the CDR3 reads TGCAGCGCTTCGGGAGGCCTGAGCTCTGGGGCCAACGTCCTGACTTTC.

This rearrangement joins TRBV28 to TRBJ1-1, with a possible D match to TRBD1 (6 bases). Germline CDR1 reads MDHEN; CDR2 reads SYDVKM. V lost 6 bases and J 0 bases, leaving 20 bases between the germline ends. The CDR3 consists of 17 residues. The CDR3 DNA sequence: TGTGCCAGCAGGGGGGCCAGGGGCGGACGCGTGAACACTGAAGCTTTCTTT. Translated: CASRGARGGRVNTEAFF.

This clone was seen a handful of times. The V and J genes are TRBV6-4 and TRBJ1-1; 9 nucleotides agree with TRBD1. The CDR3 runs 13 residues. V was clipped by 6 bases and J by 6 bases; unmatched bases: 5. CDR1 MRHNA and CDR2 SNTAGT come from the germline V gene. The CDR3 DNA sequence: TGTGCCAGCAGAGGGACAGGGAAGGCTGAAGCTTTCTTT. Translation: CASRGTGKAEAFF.

The chain combines TRBV6-6 with TRBJ2-7, with D hard to call. V was trimmed by 4 bases and J by 3 bases, leaving 16 bases between them. The germline V gene has CDR1 MNHNY and CDR2 SVGAGI (reference sequence). CDR3 length: 15 amino acids. The CDR3 is CASSSAVSGHYEQYF. The DNA for the CDR3 is TGTGCCAGCAGTTCTGCCGTTTCGGGTCACTACGAGCAGTACTTC.

This sequence joins TRBV7-9 and TRBJ1-1; D not certain. Trimming stripped 10 bases from V and 2 bases from J, with 14 bases between. In germline, CDR1 is SEHNR, CDR2 FQNEAQ (reference sequence). This CDR3 is 13 amino acids long. CDR3 in amino acids: CANAKTTNTEAFF. Here the CDR3 DNA reads TGTGCCAACGCGAAGACAACTAACACTGAAGCTTTCTTT.